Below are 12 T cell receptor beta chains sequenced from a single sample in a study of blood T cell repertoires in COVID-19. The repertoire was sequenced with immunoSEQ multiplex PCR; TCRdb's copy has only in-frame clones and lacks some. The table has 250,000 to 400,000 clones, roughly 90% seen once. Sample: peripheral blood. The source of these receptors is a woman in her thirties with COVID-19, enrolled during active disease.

Here the CDR3 DNA reads TGCGCCAGCAGCTCGGGACAGCCCTCAGAGCCCCAGCATTTT. It translates to CASSSGQPSEPQHF. This chain joins TRBV5-1 and TRBJ1-5; 7 bases are shared with TRBD1. Germline V CDR1 and CDR2: SGHRS, YFSETQ. This CDR3 has 14 residues. J lost 8 bases, V lost 3 bases, and 8 bases had no gene match.

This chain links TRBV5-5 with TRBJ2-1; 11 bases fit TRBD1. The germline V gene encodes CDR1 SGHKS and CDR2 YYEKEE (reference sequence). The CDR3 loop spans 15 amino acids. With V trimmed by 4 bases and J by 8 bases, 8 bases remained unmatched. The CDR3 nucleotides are TGTGCCAGCAGCCCAGGACAGGGGGCGATGTATGAGCAGTTCTTC. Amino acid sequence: CASSPGQGAMYEQFF.

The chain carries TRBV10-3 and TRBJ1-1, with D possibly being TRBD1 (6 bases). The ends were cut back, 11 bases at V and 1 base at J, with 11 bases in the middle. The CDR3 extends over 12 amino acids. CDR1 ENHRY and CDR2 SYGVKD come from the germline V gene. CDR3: CALPRGNTEAFF. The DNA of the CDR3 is TGTGCCCTACCCAGGGGGAACACTGAAGCTTTCTTT.

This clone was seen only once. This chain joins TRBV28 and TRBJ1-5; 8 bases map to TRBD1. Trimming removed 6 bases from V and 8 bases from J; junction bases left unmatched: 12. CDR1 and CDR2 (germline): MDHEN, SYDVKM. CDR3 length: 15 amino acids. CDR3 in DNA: TGTGCCAGCAGCTCCGGGACAGGCCTTTACGAGCCCCAGCATTTT. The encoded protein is CASSSGTGLYEPQHF.

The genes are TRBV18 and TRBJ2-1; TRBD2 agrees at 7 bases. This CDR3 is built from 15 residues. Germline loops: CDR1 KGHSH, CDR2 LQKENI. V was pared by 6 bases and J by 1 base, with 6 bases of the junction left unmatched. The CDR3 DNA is TGTGCCAGCTCCGTAGGAGCGGGGTCCTACAATGAGCAGTTCTTC. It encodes CASSVGAGSYNEQFF.

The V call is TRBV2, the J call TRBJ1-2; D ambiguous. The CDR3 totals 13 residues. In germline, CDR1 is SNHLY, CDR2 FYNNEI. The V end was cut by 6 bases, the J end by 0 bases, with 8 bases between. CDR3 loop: CASSPQANYGYTF. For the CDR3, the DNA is TGTGCCAGCAGCCCCCAGGCTAACTATGGCTACACCTTC.

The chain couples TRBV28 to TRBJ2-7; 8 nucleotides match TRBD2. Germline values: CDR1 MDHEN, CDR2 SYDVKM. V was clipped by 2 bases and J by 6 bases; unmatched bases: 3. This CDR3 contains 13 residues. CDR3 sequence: CASSLRSGSEQYF. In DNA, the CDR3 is TGTGCCAGCAGTTTACGAAGCGGGAGCGAGCAGTACTTC. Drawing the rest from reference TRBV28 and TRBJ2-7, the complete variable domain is DVKVTQSSRYLVKRTGEKVFLECVQDMDHENMFWYRQDPGLGLRLIYFSYDVKMKEKGDIPEGYSVSREKKERFSLILESASTNQTSMYLCASSLRSGSEQYFGPGTRLTVT.

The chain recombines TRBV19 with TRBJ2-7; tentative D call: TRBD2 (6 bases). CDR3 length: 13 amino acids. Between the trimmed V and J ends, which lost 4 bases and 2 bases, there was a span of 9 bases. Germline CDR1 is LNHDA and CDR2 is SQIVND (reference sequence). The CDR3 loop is CASSTGSPYEQYF. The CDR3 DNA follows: TGTGCCAGTAGTACCGGGAGCCCCTACGAGCAGTACTTC.

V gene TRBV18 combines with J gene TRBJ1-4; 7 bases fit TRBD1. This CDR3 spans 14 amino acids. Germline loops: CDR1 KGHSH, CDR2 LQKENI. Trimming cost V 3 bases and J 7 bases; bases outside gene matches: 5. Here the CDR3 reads CASSPGTDSEKLFF. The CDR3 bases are TGTGCCAGCTCACCCGGGACAGACAGTGAAAAACTGTTTTTT.

The CDR3 DNA follows: TGTGCCAGCAGCATGTCTAGCGGAGAGAACAATGAGCAGTTCTTC. This sequence encodes CASSMSSGENNEQFF. The rearrangement links TRBV7-7 to TRBJ2-1; 7 bases agree with TRBD2. Looked up from germline, CDR1 is SSHAT and CDR2 is FNYEAQ (reference sequence). The CDR3 loop spans 15 amino acids. Trimming at V came to 5 bases and at J to 5 bases, leaving 9 bases not matched to a gene.

CDR3 nucleotides: TGTGCCATCAGTCATCCATCCGGGACAGGGATCAATCAGCCCCAGCATTTT. Translating it yields CAISHPSGTGINQPQHF. The V gene is TRBV10-3, the J gene TRBJ1-5; TRBD1 matches at 9 bases. This CDR3 is built from 17 residues. Germline V CDR1 and CDR2: ENHRY, SYGVKD. With V trimmed by 5 bases and J by 3 bases, 11 bases remained unmatched.

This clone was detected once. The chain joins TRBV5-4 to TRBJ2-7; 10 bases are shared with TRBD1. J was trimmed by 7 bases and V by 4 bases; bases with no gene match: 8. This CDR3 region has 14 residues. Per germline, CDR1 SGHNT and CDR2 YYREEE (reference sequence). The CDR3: CASSQGTGEWEQYF. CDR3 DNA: TGTGCCAGCAGCCAGGGGACAGGGGAATGGGAGCAGTACTTC.